A selection of T cell receptor beta chains follows, all from one sample in a study of T cell responses to AZD1222 COVID-19 vaccine. The protocol was immunoSEQ multiplex PCR, while the TCRdb copy is restricted to in-frame clones and leaves out a portion. The data hold 130,000 or so clones, with 70% to 90% observed a single time. The starting material was peripheral blood, obtained 28 days after the second AZD1222 dose. The receptors derive from an adult who received the AZD1222 COVID-19 vaccine. Each CDR3 is given with its conserved first and last residue. D genes are given only for firm matches. The size entry is marked missing in some rows and otherwise reads once, few, many or a size class.

V: TRBV6-6; size: .; D: .; J: TRBJ1-1; DNA: TGTGCCAGCAGAGCCACAGTAGATGGTTCTGAAGCTTTCTTT; CDR3: CASRATVDGSEAFF
V: TRBV29-1; size: .; D: .; J: TRBJ2-1; DNA: TGCAGCGCCCCCCGAGGGGGGACCGGAAATGAGCAGTTCTTC; CDR3: CSAPRGGTGNEQFF
V: TRBV2; size: .; D: .; J: TRBJ1-2; DNA: TGTGCCAGCAGCTCGACCGTAAACTATGGCTACACCTTC; CDR3: CASSSTVNYGYTF
V: TRBV2; size: .; D: TRBD1; J: TRBJ2-1; DNA: TGTGCCAGCAGGAGACAGGGGAATGAGCAGTTCTTC; CDR3: CASRRQGNEQFF
V: TRBV9; size: .; D: .; J: TRBJ1-1; DNA: TGTGCCAGCAGCGTTCAGGGAGAATGGGGCACTGAAGCTTTCTTT; CDR3: CASSVQGEWGTEAFF
V: TRBV5-6; size: .; D: .; J: TRBJ1-5; DNA: TGTGCCAGCAGCTTACTGGATCAGCCCCAGCATTTT; CDR3: CASSLLDQPQHF
V: TRBV30; size: .; D: TRBD2; J: TRBJ2-7; DNA: TGTGCCTGGAACAAGCGGGGGGCTCTCTCCTACGAGCAGTACTTC; CDR3: CAWNKRGALSYEQYF
V: TRBV7-3; size: .; D: .; J: TRBJ1-2; DNA: TGTGCCAGCAGCCCAGGGAACCCCTATGGCTACACCTTC; CDR3: CASSPGNPYGYTF
V: TRBV19; size: .; D: .; J: TRBJ2-7; DNA: TGTGCCAGTAGTATTACAGTAGATAACGAGCAGTACTTC; CDR3: CASSITVDNEQYF
V: TRBV4-2; size: once; D: .; J: TRBJ1-4; DNA: TGTGCCAGCAGCCAAGCCTTAGCGGGAGAACTGTTTTTT; CDR3: CASSQALAGELFF
V: TRBV29-1; size: .; D: .; J: TRBJ1-2; DNA: TGCAGCGTTGAAGGGAACAGCTATGGCTACACCTTC; CDR3: CSVEGNSYGYTF
V: TRBV19; size: .; D: TRBD1; J: TRBJ1-2; DNA: TGTGCCAGTAGTATGGCAGGGGGCTATGGCTACACCTTC; CDR3: CASSMAGGYGYTF
V: TRBV19; size: once; D: .; J: TRBJ1-5; DNA: TGTGCCAGTAGTATCGCACAAGGCAATCAGCCCCAGCATTTT; CDR3: CASSIAQGNQPQHF
V: TRBV7-7; size: .; D: .; J: TRBJ1-1; DNA: TGTGCCAGCAGCTTGTCGACCACCGCCGTAGCTTTCTTT; CDR3: CASSLSTTAVAFF